A selection of T cell receptor beta chains follows, all from one sample in a study of blood T cell repertoires in COVID-19. The repertoire was sequenced with immunoSEQ multiplex PCR; TCRdb's copy has only in-frame clones and lacks some. The sample carries under 250,000 clones, roughly nine tenths recorded once. Sequenced material: peripheral blood. The receptors were sampled from a man aged 60 to 75 who had recovered from COVID-19. Both conserved end residues are part of each CDR3. Each record gives: D gene, V gene, clone size, J gene, CDR3 protein, CDR3 DNA. D genes are given only for firm matches. A row's size may be missing; if present it is once, few, many or a size class.

.	TRBV5-1	.	TRBJ1-1	CASSLVRGGTEAFF	TGCGCCAGCAGCTTGGTCAGGGGTGGGACTGAAGCTTTCTTT
.	TRBV11-2	.	TRBJ2-7	CASSLSPGSSYEQYF	TGTGCCAGCAGCTTATCCCCCGGTAGCTCCTACGAGCAGTACTTC
TRBD2	TRBV6-2/TRBV6-3	.	TRBJ2-3	CASSLSGGTDTQYF	TGTGCCAGCAGCCTTAGCGGGGGCACAGATACGCAGTATTTT
TRBD1	TRBV10-3	.	TRBJ2-2	CAIKGQGATGELFF	TGTGCCATCAAAGGACAGGGGGCGACCGGGGAGCTGTTTTTT
TRBD2	TRBV10-1	.	TRBJ2-3	CASSETPGLAGGGTDTQYF	TGCGCCAGCAGTGAGACGCCGGGACTAGCGGGGGGGGGCACAGATACGCAGTATTTT
.	TRBV4-1	.	TRBJ1-6	CASSQDRGTWKPNSPLHF	TGCGCCAGCAGCCAAGATAGGGGGACGTGGAAACCAAATTCACCCCTCCACTTT
TRBD2	TRBV11-2	.	TRBJ2-1	CASSFSPGLASYNEQFF	TGTGCCAGCAGCTTCTCCCCGGGACTAGCCTCCTACAATGAGCAGTTCTTC
.	TRBV29-1	once	TRBJ2-7	CSVERGINEQYF	TGCAGCGTTGAGCGGGGTATCAACGAGCAGTACTTC
.	TRBV9	once	TRBJ1-1	CASSVAQGNTEAFF	TGTGCCAGCAGCGTAGCTCAGGGGAACACTGAAGCTTTCTTT
.	TRBV27	.	TRBJ1-1	CASSSGGTEAFF	TGTGCCAGCAGCTCCGGGGGGACTGAAGCTTTCTTT
TRBD1	TRBV28	.	TRBJ2-5	CASSRTGEETQYF	TGTGCCAGCAGCCGGACAGGGGAAGAGACCCAGTACTTC
TRBD2	TRBV30	.	TRBJ2-7	CAWSVSGVSYEQYF	TGTGCCTGGAGTGTGAGCGGGGTTTCCTACGAGCAGTACTTC
TRBD2	TRBV6-5	.	TRBJ2-7	CASSTFSGSYEQYF	TGTGCCAGCAGTACCTTTAGCGGGAGTTACGAGCAGTACTTC
.	TRBV4-1	.	TRBJ2-5	CASSQGGSPRGETQYF	TGCGCCAGCAGCCAAGGAGGGTCACCCCGGGGAGAGACCCAGTACTTC
TRBD2	TRBV7-2	.	TRBJ2-5	CASSISGGPTPRTQYF	TGTGCCAGCAGCATTAGCGGGGGCCCCACACCGAGGACCCAGTACTTC
.	TRBV9	.	TRBJ1-1	CASSPSRGTEAFF	TGTGCCAGCAGCCCGAGCCGAGGCACTGAAGCTTTCTTT
.	TRBV29-1	.	TRBJ1-3	CSVLAFSGNTIYF	TGCAGCGTGTTGGCTTTCTCTGGAAACACCATATATTTT
TRBD1	TRBV20-1	once	TRBJ2-4	CSASPPPGQGGLLAKNIQYF	TGCAGTGCTAGTCCCCCACCGGGACAGGGGGGCCTGCTAGCCAAAAACATTCAGTACTTC
TRBD1	TRBV2	.	TRBJ1-6	CASRVTGESPLHF	TGTGCCAGCAGGGTAACAGGGGAATCACCCCTCCACTTT
.	TRBV7-9	once	TRBJ2-7	CASSLIVTGSSYEQYF	TGTGCCAGCAGCTTGATAGTGACAGGCAGCTCCTACGAGCAGTACTTC
.	TRBV5-1	.	TRBJ2-3	CASSFTSPGTDTQYF	TGCGCCAGCAGCTTCACCTCACCGGGGACAGATACGCAGTATTTT
TRBD1	TRBV29-1	.	TRBJ1-5	CSAAGTGGGQPQHF	TGCAGCGCCGCCGGGACAGGGGGCGGTCAGCCCCAGCATTTT
TRBD1	TRBV5-1	once	TRBJ2-7	CASSLATGSGEQYF	TGCGCCAGCAGCTTAGCGACAGGGTCAGGCGAGCAGTACTTC
TRBD1	TRBV28	.	TRBJ2-3	CASRLRQGRDTQYF	TGTGCCAGCAGACTCAGACAGGGGAGGGATACGCAGTATTTT
TRBD2	TRBV14	.	TRBJ2-5	CASSRLAGVETQYF	TGTGCCAGCAGCCGGCTAGCGGGAGTAGAGACCCAGTACTTC
.	TRBV20-1	.	TRBJ1-3	CSASLALSGNTIYF	TGCAGTGCTAGTTTGGCCCTCTCTGGAAACACCATATATTTT
.	TRBV18	.	TRBJ1-4	CASSRDGAATNEKLFF	TGTGCCAGCTCCCGAGATGGGGCTGCAACTAATGAAAAACTGTTTTTT
.	TRBV27	.	TRBJ2-3	CASSAGQWAQYF	TGTGCCAGCAGCGCCGGACAGTGGGCGCAGTATTTT
.	TRBV4-1	.	TRBJ1-5	CASSQVPGASQPQHF	TGCGCCAGCAGCCAAGTGCCAGGGGCTAGCCAGCCCCAGCATTTT
.	TRBV6-5	.	TRBJ1-2	CASTTGGSGYTF	TGTGCCAGCACCACGGGGGGGTCTGGCTACACCTTC
.	TRBV4-1	.	TRBJ2-1	CASSQAAGSSYNEQFF	TGCGCCAGCAGCCAAGCGGCGGGCAGCTCCTACAATGAGCAGTTCTTC
.	TRBV6-5	.	TRBJ1-5	CASTRDGNQPQHF	TGTGCCAGCACACGGGATGGGAATCAGCCCCAGCATTTT
.	TRBV3-1/TRBV3-2	.	TRBJ2-3	CASSQQGADTQYF	TGTGCCAGCAGCCAACAGGGCGCAGATACGCAGTATTTT
.	TRBV5-6	.	TRBJ2-3	CASSLVSRDTDTQYF	TGTGCCAGCAGCTTGGTGAGCAGGGACACAGATACGCAGTATTTT
.	TRBV5-4	.	TRBJ2-3	CASSLAGGDTQYF	TGTGCCAGCAGCTTGGCCGGGGGTGATACGCAGTATTTT
.	TRBV4-1	once	TRBJ2-5	CASSQARGASWETQYF	TGCGCCAGCAGCCAAGCCCGTGGGGCTTCATGGGAGACCCAGTACTTC
.	TRBV7-2	.	TRBJ2-2	CASSFTPNTGELFF	TGTGCCAGCAGCTTTACTCCGAACACCGGGGAGCTGTTTTTT
TRBD1	TRBV5-1	.	TRBJ2-7	CASRGQASSYEQYF	TGCGCCAGCAGAGGACAGGCGAGCTCCTACGAGCAGTACTTC
.	TRBV5-1	.	TRBJ2-7	CASRGGTRVRDEQYF	TGCGCCAGCAGAGGCGGGACGCGTGTCCGGGACGAGCAGTACTTC
.	TRBV10-3	.	TRBJ2-1	CAISARKTDEQFF	TGTGCCATCAGTGCGAGGAAAACGGATGAGCAGTTCTTC
TRBD1	TRBV29-1	.	TRBJ2-3	CSVEGQGSPDTQYF	TGCAGCGTTGAGGGACAGGGGAGCCCAGATACGCAGTATTTT
.	TRBV2	.	TRBJ1-2	CATRSKGRGYTF	TGTGCCACCCGATCGAAAGGCAGGGGCTACACCTTC
.	TRBV6-5	.	TRBJ2-5	CATIRRGYQETQYF	TGTGCCACCATCCGACGGGGTTACCAAGAGACCCAGTACTTC
.	TRBV7-3	once	TRBJ2-1	CASSLIPGYNEQFF	TGTGCCAGCAGCTTAATCCCAGGGTACAATGAGCAGTTCTTC
TRBD1	TRBV5-6	.	TRBJ2-7	CASSGAGGTYEQYF	TGTGCCAGCAGCGGGGCAGGGGGAACCTACGAGCAGTACTTC